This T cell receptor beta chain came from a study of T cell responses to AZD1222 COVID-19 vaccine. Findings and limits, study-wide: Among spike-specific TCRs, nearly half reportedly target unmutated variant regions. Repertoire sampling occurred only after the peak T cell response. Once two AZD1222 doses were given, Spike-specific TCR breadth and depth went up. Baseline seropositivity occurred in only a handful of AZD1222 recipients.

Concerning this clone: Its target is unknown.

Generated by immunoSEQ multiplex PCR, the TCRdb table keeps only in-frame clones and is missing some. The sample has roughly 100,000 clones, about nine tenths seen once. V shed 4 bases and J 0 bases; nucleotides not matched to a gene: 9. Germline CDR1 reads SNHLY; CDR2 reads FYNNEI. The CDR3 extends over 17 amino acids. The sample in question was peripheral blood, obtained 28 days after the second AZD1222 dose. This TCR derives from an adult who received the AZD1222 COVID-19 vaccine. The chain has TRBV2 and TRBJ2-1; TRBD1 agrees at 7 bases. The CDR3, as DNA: TGTGCCAGCAGTGGATTCGAGGACAGGAGCTCCTACAATGAGCAGTTCTTC. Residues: CASSGFEDRSSYNEQFF.